Described below is a single T cell receptor beta chain sequence and its context. The data originate from a study of T cell changes during pregnancy in multiple sclerosis. The assay was immunoSEQ multiplex PCR, and TCRdb's table has in-frame clones only and misses some. Found here are tens of thousands of clones, over 85% of them singletons; the top ten hold about 2.6%. The source material was CD8+ T cells from peripheral blood mononuclear cells, sampled in the third trimester of pregnancy. The TCR originated in a female donor with multiple sclerosis, enrolled in a pregnancy study.

CDR3 sequence: CASSQDLRGHNEQFF. In DNA, the CDR3 is TGCGCCAGCAGCCAAGATCTTAGGGGCCACAATGAGCAGTTCTTC. V is TRBV4-3 and J is TRBJ2-1, with D maybe TRBD1 (5 bases). The V end was cut by 0 bases, the J end by 5 bases, with 11 bases between. Germline loops: CDR1 LGHNA, CDR2 YSLEER. This CDR3 has 15 residues.